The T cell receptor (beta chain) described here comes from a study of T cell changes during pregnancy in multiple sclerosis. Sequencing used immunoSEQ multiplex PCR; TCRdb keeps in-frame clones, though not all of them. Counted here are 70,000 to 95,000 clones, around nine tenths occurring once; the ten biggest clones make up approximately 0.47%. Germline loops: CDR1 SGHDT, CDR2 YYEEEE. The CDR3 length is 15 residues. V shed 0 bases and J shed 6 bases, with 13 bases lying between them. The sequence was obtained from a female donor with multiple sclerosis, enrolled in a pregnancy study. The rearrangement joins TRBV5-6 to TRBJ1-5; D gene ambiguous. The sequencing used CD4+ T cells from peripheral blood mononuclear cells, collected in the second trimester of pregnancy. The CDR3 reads CASSLALGPRQPQHF. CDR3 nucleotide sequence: TGTGCCAGCAGCTTGGCCTTGGGCCCACGTCAGCCCCAGCATTTT.